The 11 T cell receptor beta chains below come from one sample, sequenced in a study of human T cells and chemical hapten exposure. The time point denotes: healthy volunteer bleed at 6 weeks. Someone pulled total RNA out of unfractionated whole blood. MiXCR, run by TCRdb on the RACE reads, gives a single entry per CDR3 protein. The sample lists under 90,000 distinct CDR3 sequences, 7% to 9% occurring once. The source material was whole blood. The receptors shown here come from a male donor in good health. Some clones in this sample may be carry-over from other donors' samples.

This clonotype was seen ten or more times. V is TRBV7-9 and J is TRBJ2-7; 10 bases map to TRBD2. Trimming took 5 bases from V and 7 from J; bases not matched to a gene: 11. Germline lookup yields CDR1 SEHNR and CDR2 FQNEAQ (reference sequence). This CDR3 has 15 residues. The CDR3 loop reads CASSTVGLADREQYF. The CDR3 DNA follows: TGTGCCAGCAGCACAGTAGGACTAGCGGATCGTGAGCAGTACTTC. Full variable domain (rest looked up from reference TRBV7-9 and TRBJ2-7): DTGVSQNPRHKITKRGQNVTFRCDPISEHNRLYWYRQTLGQGPEFLTYFQNEAQLEKSRLLSDRFSAERPKGSFSTLEIQRTEQGDSAMYLCASSTVGLADREQYFGPGTRLTVT.

This clonotype was counted between two and nine times. The chain recombines TRBV7-2 with TRBJ1-1; a weak D match, TRBD1 (6 bases). V gave up 1 base and J gave up 1 base, with 10 bases separating them. This CDR3 is built from 15 residues. CDR1 is SGHTA and CDR2 is FQGNSA in the germline V gene. CDR3 loop: CASSLVPTGNTEAFF. The CDR3 nucleotides are TGTGCCAGCAGCTTAGTTCCGACAGGGAACACTGAAGCTTTCTTT.

The gene calls are TRBV29-1 and TRBJ1-1; D not resolved. The CDR3 is made up of 12 amino acids. Germline V gene sequence: CDR1 SQVTM, CDR2 ANQGSEA. V was cut by 8 bases and J by 2 bases, with 12 bases left in between. Written as DNA, the CDR3 is TGCAGCACCCGACACCCTAACACTGAAGCTTTCTTT. Its translation is CSTRHPNTEAFF.

The chain employs TRBV19 and TRBJ2-4; tentative D call: TRBD2 (6 bases). The CDR3 length is 17 residues. In germline, CDR1 is LNHDA, CDR2 SQIVND (reference sequence). Trimming took 1 base from V and 0 from J, leaving 13 bases between them. In nucleotides, the CDR3 is TGTGCCAGTAGTATAGGAGGGCGGGGACTAGCCAAAAACATTCAGTACTTC. Encoded protein: CASSIGGRGLAKNIQYF.

The chain couples TRBV27 to TRBJ2-2; 7 bases map to TRBD2. Trimming took 3 bases from V and 5 from J; bases not matched to a gene: 6. The CDR3 extends over 15 amino acids. Germline loops: CDR1 MNHEY, CDR2 SMNVEV (reference sequence). The chain's CDR3 is CASSLAGVLTGELFF. The CDR3 DNA reads TGTGCCAGCAGTTTGGCGGGAGTACTTACCGGGGAGCTGTTTTTT.

There are a few counts of this clonotype. This CDR3 is CASGVAQNIQYF. CDR3 bases: TGTGCCAGCGGGGTAGCTCAAAACATTCAGTACTTC. This chain connects TRBV7-9 to TRBJ2-4; D remains unclear. V shed 8 bases and J shed 5 bases, with 10 bases lying between them. Germline V gene data show CDR1 as SEHNR and CDR2 as FQNEAQ (reference sequence). The CDR3 consists of 12 residues.

This clonotype was picked up many times. V and J are TRBV12-3 or TRBV12-4 and TRBJ2-2; 8 bases map to TRBD2. V shed 6 bases and J 0 bases; nucleotides not matched to a gene: 6. This CDR3 contains 16 residues. CDR3 in DNA: TGTGCCAGCAGCTCACTGGGACTAGCGAACACCGGGGAGCTGTTTTTT. Translation: CASSSLGLANTGELFF.

The gene calls are TRBV28 and TRBJ1-1; D unclear. In germline, CDR1 is MDHEN, CDR2 SYDVKM. The CDR3 loop spans 11 amino acids. The V gene lost 7 bases and the J gene lost 7 bases, with 10 bases spanning the gap. CDR3 residues: CASMEQVEAFF. In nucleotides, the CDR3 is TGTGCCAGCATGGAGCAGGTTGAAGCTTTCTTT. Combining the CDR3 with reference TRBV28 and TRBJ1-1 gives the whole variable domain DVKVTQSSRYLVKRTGEKVFLECVQDMDHENMFWYRQDPGLGLRLIYFSYDVKMKEKGDIPEGYSVSREKKERFSLILESASTNQTSMYLCASMEQVEAFFGQGTRLTVV.

A note on this clonotype: A read error may explain this, as a much larger clone is one base away. The chain uses TRBV3-1 and TRBJ2-1, with 8 bases lining up with TRBD2. Germline CDR1 LGHDT, CDR2 YNNKEL (reference sequence). The length of the CDR3 is 15 residues. V lost 3 bases to trimming and J lost 9 bases; unmatched junction nucleotides: 10. The CDR3 sequence: CASSQVYAGGSEQFF. The CDR3 nucleotides are TGTGCCAGCAGCCAGGTTTATGCGGGAGGCAGTGAGCAGTTCTTC.

Ten or more counts support this clonotype. The chain has TRBV27 and TRBJ1-5, with D possibly TRBD1 on 5 matching bases. CDR1 MNHEY and CDR2 SMNVEV come from the germline V gene (reference sequence). This CDR3 contains 14 residues. Trimming pared 3 bases from V and 2 bases from J, leaving 8 bases between. The CDR3 nucleotides read TGTGCCAGCAGTTTGAGAGGGGGCAATCAGCCCCAGCATTTT. The encoded protein is CASSLRGGNQPQHF.

This clonotype was observed many times. This chain links TRBV18 with TRBJ1-1; D is undetermined. CDR1 is KGHSH, CDR2 LQKENI, per germline. The CDR3 sequence is 15 residues long. The V and J ends lost 3 bases and 5 bases respectively, with 16 bases between them. The CDR3 reads CASSPDAVPETEAFF. The CDR3 coding sequence is TGTGCCAGCTCACCGGACGCAGTACCGGAGACTGAAGCTTTCTTT.